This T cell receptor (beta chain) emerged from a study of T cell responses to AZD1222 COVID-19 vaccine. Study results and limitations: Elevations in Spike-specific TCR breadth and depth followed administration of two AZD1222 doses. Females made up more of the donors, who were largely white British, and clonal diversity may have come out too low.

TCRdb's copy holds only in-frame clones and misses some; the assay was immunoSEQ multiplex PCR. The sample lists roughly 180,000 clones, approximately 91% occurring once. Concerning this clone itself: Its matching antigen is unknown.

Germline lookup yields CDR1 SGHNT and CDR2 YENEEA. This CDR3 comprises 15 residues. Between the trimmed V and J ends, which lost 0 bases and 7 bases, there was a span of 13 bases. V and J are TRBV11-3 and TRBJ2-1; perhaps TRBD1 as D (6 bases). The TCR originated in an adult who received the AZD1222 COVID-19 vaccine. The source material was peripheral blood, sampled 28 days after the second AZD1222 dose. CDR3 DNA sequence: TGTGCCAGCAGCTTAGACAGGGGCGCGATTAATGAGCAGTTCTTC. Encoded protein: CASSLDRGAINEQFF.